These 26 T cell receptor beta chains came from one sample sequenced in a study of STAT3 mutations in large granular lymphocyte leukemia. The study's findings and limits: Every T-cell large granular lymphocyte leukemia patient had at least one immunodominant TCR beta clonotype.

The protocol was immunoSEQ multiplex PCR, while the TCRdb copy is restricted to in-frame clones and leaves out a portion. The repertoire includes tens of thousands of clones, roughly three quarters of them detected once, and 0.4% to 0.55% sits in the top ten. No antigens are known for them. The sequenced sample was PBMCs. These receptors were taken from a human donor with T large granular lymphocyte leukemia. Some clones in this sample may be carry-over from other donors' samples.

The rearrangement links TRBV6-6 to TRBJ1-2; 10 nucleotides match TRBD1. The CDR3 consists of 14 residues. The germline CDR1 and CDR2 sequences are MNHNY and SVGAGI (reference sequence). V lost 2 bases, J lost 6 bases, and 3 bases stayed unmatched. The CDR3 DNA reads TGTGCCAGCAGTTACGTTGACAGGGGGCATGGCTACACCTTC. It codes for CASSYVDRGHGYTF.

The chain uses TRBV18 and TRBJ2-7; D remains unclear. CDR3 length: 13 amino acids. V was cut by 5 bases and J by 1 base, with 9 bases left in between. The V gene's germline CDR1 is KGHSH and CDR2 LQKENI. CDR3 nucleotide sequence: TGTGCCAGCTCAATCCAAGATTCCTACGAGCAGTACTTC. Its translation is CASSIQDSYEQYF.

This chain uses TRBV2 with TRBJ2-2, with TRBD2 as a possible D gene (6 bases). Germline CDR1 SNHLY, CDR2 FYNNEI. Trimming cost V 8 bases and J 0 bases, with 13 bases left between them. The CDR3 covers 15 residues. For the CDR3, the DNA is TGTGCCAGCGGACCGACGGGAGCGAACACCGGGGAGCTGTTTTTT. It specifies CASGPTGANTGELFF. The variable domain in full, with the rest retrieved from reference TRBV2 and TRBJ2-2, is EPEVTQTPSHQVTQMGQEVILRCVPISNHLYFYWYRQILGQKVEFLVSFYNNEISEKSEIFDDQFSVERPDGSNFTLKIRSTKLEDSAMYFCASGPTGANTGELFFGEGSRLTVL.

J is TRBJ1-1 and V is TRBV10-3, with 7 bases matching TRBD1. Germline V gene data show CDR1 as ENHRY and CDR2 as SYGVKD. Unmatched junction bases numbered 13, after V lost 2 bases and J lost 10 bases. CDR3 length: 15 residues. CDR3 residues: CAISETQGEFYPAFF. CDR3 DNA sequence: TGTGCCATCAGTGAGACCCAGGGGGAATTCTATCCAGCTTTCTTT.

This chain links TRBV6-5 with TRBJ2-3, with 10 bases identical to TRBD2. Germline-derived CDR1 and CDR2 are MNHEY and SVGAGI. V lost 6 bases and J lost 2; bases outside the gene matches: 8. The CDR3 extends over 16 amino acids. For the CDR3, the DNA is TGTGCCAGCAGCTACCTAGCGGGGGTCCCCACAGATACGCAGTATTTT. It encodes CASSYLAGVPTDTQYF.

DNA for the CDR3: TGTGCCAGCAAAATGCAGGGGGATGAGCAGTTCTTC. Translation: CASKMQGDEQFF. The chain has TRBV27 and TRBJ2-1, with TRBD1 matching 7 bases. Germline loops: CDR1 MNHEY, CDR2 SMNVEV (reference sequence). The V gene end was trimmed by 7 bases and the J gene end by 8 bases; junction bases not matched to a gene: 5. The CDR3 is 12 residues long.

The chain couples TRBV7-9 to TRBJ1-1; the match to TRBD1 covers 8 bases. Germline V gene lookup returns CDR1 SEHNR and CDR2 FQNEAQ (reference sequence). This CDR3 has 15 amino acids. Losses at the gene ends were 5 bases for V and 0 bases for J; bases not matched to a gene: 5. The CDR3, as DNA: TGTGCCAGCAGCCCCGGACAGGGATTGAACACTGAAGCTTTCTTT. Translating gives CASSPGQGLNTEAFF.

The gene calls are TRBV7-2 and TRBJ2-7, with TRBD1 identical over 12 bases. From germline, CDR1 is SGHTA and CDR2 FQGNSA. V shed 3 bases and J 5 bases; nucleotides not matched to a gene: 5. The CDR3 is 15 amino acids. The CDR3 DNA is TGTGCCAGCAGCTTTTCGGGACAGGGGGCTAACGAGCAGTACTTC. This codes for CASSFSGQGANEQYF.

The CDR3 reads CASSSPDRDYGYTF. The CDR3 region has the DNA TGTGCCAGCAGCTCACCCGACAGGGACTATGGCTACACCTTC. The chain combines TRBV11-2 with TRBJ1-2, with TRBD1 matching over 7 bases. V was pared by 4 bases and J by 3 bases, with 5 bases of the junction left unmatched. Germline lookup yields CDR1 SGHAT and CDR2 FQNNGV. The CDR3 contains 14 residues. Full variable domain (outside the CDR3, taken from reference TRBV11-2 and TRBJ1-2): EAGVAQSPRYKIIEKRQSVAFWCNPISGHATLYWYQQILGQGPKLLIQFQNNGVVDDSQLPKDRFSAERLKGVDSTLKIQPAKLEDSAVYLCASSSPDRDYGYTFGSGTRLTVV.

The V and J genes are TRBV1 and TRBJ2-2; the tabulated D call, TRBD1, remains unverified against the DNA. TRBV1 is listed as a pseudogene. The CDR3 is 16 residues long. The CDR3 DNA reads TGCACCAGCAGCCTTCCGGGACAGGAGGCTCTCGGGGAGCTGTTTTTT. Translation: CTSSLPGQEALGELFF.

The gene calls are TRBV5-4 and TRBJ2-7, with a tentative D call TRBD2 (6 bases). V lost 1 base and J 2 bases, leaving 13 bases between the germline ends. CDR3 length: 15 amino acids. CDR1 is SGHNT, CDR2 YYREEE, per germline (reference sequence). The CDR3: CASSLFGTEAYEQYV. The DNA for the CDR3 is TGTGCCAGCAGCTTGTTCGGGACTGAGGCCTACGAGCAGTACGTC.

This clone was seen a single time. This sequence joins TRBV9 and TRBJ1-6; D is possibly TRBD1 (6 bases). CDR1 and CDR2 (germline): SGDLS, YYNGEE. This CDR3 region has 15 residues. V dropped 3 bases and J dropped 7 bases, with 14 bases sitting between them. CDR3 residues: CASSALLGTNSPLHF. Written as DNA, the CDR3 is TGTGCCAGCAGCGCACTCCTTGGGACAAATTCACCCCTCCACTTT.

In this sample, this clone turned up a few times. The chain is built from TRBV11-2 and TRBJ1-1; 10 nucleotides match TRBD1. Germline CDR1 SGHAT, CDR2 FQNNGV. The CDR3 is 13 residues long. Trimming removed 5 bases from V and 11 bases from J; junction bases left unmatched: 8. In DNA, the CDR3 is TGTGCCAGCAGCCTTGGGACAGGGGCGAGCGCTTTCTTT. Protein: CASSLGTGASAFF.

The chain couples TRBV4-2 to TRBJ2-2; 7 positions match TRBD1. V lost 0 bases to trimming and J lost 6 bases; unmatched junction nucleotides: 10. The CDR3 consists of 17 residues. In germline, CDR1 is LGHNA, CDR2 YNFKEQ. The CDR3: CASSQESGQMESGELFF. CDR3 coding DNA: TGTGCCAGCAGCCAAGAATCGGGACAGATGGAGTCCGGGGAGCTGTTTTTT.

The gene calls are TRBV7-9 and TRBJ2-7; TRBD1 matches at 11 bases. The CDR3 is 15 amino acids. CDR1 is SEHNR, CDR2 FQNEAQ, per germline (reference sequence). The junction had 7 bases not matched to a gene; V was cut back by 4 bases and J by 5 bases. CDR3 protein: CASSSGQGVFHEQYF. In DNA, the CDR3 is TGTGCCAGCAGCTCGGGACAGGGGGTATTCCACGAGCAGTACTTC.

CDR3 region: CASSLDSQRETQYF. The CDR3 DNA sequence: TGCGCCAGCAGCTTGGACAGCCAGAGGGAGACCCAGTACTTC. This rearrangement joins TRBV5-1 to TRBJ2-5; D is unresolved. Germline V gene data show CDR1 as SGHRS and CDR2 as YFSETQ. The CDR3 is made up of 14 amino acids. V gave up 0 bases and J gave up 5 bases, with 11 bases separating them.

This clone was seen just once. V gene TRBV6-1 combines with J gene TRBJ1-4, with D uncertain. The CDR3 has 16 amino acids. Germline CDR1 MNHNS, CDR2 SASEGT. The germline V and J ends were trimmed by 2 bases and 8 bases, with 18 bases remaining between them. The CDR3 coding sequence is TGTGCCAGCAGTGAAAACCTCCTGGAGTGGAAAGAAAAACTGTTTTTT. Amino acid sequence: CASSENLLEWKEKLFF.

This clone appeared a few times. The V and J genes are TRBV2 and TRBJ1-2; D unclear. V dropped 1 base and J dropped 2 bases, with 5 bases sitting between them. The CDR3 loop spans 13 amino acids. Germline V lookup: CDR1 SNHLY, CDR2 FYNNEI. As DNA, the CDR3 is TGTGCCAGCAGTGAAGGAGAGAACTATGGCTACACCTTC. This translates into CASSEGENYGYTF.

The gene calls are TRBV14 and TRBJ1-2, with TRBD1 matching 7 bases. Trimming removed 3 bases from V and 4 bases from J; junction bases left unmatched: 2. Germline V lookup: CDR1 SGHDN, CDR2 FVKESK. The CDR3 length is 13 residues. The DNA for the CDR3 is TGTGCCAGCAGCCAGGGACAGCCCTATGGCTACACCTTC. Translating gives CASSQGQPYGYTF.

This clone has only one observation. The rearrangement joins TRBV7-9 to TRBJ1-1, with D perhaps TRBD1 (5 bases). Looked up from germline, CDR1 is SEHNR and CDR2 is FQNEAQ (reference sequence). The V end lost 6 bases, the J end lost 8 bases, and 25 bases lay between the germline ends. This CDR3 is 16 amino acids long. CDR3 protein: CASRLPGDSRRDEAFF. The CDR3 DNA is TGTGCCAGCAGACTTCCGGGGGACTCCCGTAGGGACGAAGCTTTCTTT.

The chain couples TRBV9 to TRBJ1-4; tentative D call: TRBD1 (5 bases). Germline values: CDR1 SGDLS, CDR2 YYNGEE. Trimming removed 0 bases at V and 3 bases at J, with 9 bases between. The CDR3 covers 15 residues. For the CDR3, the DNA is TGTGCCAGCAGCGTAGAAGGGGCGGCTAATGAAAAACTGTTTTTT. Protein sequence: CASSVEGAANEKLFF.

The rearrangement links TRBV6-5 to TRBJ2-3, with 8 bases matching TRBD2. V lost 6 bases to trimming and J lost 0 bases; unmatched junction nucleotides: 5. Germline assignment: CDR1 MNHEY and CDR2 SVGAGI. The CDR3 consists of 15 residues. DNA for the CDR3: TGTGCCAGCAGCCCAAGCGGGGGCAGCACAGATACGCAGTATTTT. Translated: CASSPSGGSTDTQYF.

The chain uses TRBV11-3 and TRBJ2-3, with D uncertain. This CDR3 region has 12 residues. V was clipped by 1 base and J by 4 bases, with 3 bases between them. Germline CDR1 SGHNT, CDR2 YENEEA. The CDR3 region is CASSLGSDTQYF. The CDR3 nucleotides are TGTGCCAGCAGCTTAGGCTCAGATACGCAGTATTTT.

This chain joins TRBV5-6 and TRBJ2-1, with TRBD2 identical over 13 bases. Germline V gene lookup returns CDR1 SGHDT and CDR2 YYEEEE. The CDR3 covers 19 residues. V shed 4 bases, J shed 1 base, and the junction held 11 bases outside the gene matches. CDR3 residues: CASSNTSGGDLESYNEQFF. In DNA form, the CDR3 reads TGTGCCAGCAGCAACACTAGCGGGGGGGACTTGGAATCCTACAATGAGCAGTTCTTC.

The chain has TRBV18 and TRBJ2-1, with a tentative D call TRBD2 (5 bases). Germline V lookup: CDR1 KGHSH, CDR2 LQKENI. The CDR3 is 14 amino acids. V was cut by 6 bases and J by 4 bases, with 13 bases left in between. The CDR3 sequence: CASSEVAGYNEQFF. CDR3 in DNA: TGTGCCAGCTCCGAGGTCGCGGGTTACAATGAGCAGTTCTTC.

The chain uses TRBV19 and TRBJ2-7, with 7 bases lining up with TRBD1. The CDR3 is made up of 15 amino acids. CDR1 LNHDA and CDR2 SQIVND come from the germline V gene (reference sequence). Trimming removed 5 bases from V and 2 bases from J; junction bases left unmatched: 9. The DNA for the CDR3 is TGTGCCAGTAGTTTCCGGACAGGCCGTCCCTACGAGCAGTACTTC. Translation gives CASSFRTGRPYEQYF. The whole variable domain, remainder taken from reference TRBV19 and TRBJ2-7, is DGGITQSPKYLFRKEGQNVTLSCEQNLNHDAMYWYRQDPGQGLRLIYYSQIVNDFQKGDIAEGYSVSREKKESFPLTVTSAQKNPTAFYLCASSFRTGRPYEQYFGPGTRLTVT.